A selection of T cell receptor beta chains follows, all from one sample in a study of T-cell memory formation after mild COVID-19. TCRdb reprocessed the 5' RACE reads with MiXCR, giving one entry per CDR3 protein. This table holds over 300,000 distinct CDR3 sequences, 20% to 25% found once. The sample was PBMCs or a T cell subset sorted from them (not recorded which). All receptors come from a young man who had mild COVID-19 (a few samples of this study predate the infection). Cell type and time point are not known. CDR3s include the opening cysteine and the closing phenylalanine or tryptophan. A D gene is named only where the DNA matches it firmly. Clone size is given for some rows only: seen once, a few or many times, or a class if the clone is expanded.

-,-,TRBV5-1,TRBJ2-3,TGCGCCAGCAGCCTGGACCGGGGCCGGGCAGATACGCAGTATTTT,CASSLDRGRADTQYF
many,TRBD2,TRBV27,TRBJ2-1,TGTGCCAGCACCGACGCGGGGCTAGCGGGGGACAATGAGCAGTTCTTC,CASTDAGLAGDNEQFF
few,-,TRBV4-3,TRBJ2-5,TGCGCCAGCAGCCAAATCCGGGACACTGTTGGGGAGACCCAGTACTTC,CASSQIRDTVGETQYF
-,-,TRBV7-9,TRBJ1-1,TGTGCCAGCAGCCGGGTAGTTGATGGCACTGAAGCTTTCTTT,CASSRVVDGTEAFF
-,-,TRBV7-2,TRBJ1-1,TGTGCCAGCAGCTTAGCTCCGGACAGAACATGGTGGACTGAAGCTTTCTTT,CASSLAPDRTWWTEAFF
-,-,TRBV6-1,TRBJ2-3,TGTGCCAGCAGTGCGGAGACTCTTAATACGCAGTATTTT,CASSAETLNTQYF
few,TRBD1,TRBV27,TRBJ2-2,TGTGCCAGCAGTCCCCAACCGGGACAGGGGGCGTGGGAGCTGTTTTTT,CASSPQPGQGAWELFF
-,-,TRBV11-2,TRBJ2-7,TGTGCCAGCAGCTTAGGTGTGAGCTCCTACGAGCAGTACTTC,CASSLGVSSYEQYF
few,TRBD1,TRBV28,TRBJ1-1,TGTGCCAGCAGTTTGATGACAGGGGGGAACACTGAAGCTTTCTTT,CASSLMTGGNTEAFF
-,TRBD2,TRBV7-2,TRBJ2-7,TGTGCCAGCAGCTTTTGGGAGGGCGACTACGAGCAGTACTTC,CASSFWEGDYEQYF
many,-,TRBV4-3,TRBJ1-2,TGCGCCAGCAGCCCTAGCAGGTCGCCTGGTGTGGTCTATGGCTACACCTTC,CASSPSRSPGVVYGYTF
-,-,TRBV20-1,TRBJ2-7,TGCAGTGCTAGTACCGGGACACTCTCCTACGAGCAGTACTTC,CSASTGTLSYEQYF
few,-,TRBV20-1,TRBJ1-2,TGCAGTGCCAGCGCCATGGGGTACGGCTACACCTTC,CSASAMGYGYTF
-,TRBD1,TRBV9,TRBJ2-5,TGTGCCAGCAGCCCAAACAGGGGGCGGGAGACCCAGTACTTC,CASSPNRGRETQYF
-,TRBD1,TRBV7-9,TRBJ1-6,TGTGCCAGCAGCTTGCCGGACAGGGATAATTCACCCCTCCACTTT,CASSLPDRDNSPLHF
-,TRBD1,TRBV18,TRBJ2-7,TGTGCCAGCTCGAAACGCGACAGGGCTAATCCCCAAGAGCAGTACTTC,CASSKRDRANPQEQYF
few,TRBD2,TRBV4-3,TRBJ2-3,TGCGCCAGCAGCCACGGGGGGGTGAGCACAGATACGCAGTATTTT,CASSHGGVSTDTQYF
-,-,TRBV6-1,TRBJ1-5,TGTGCCAGCAGTGCCCGAGACTATAGCAATCAGCCCCAGCATTTT,CASSARDYSNQPQHF
few,-,TRBV7-6,TRBJ1-2,TGTGCCAGCAGCTTCGGAGCACTAGGGGATGGTGGCTACACCTTC,CASSFGALGDGGYTF
-,-,TRBV7-8,TRBJ1-5,TGTGCCAGCAGCGCGGACAGTTATAGCAATCAGCCCCAGCATTTT,CASSADSYSNQPQHF
-,-,TRBV7-2,TRBJ1-2,TGTGCCAGCAGCCTCACAGGGTTGGGTAACTATGGCTACACCTTC,CASSLTGLGNYGYTF
few,-,TRBV6-6,TRBJ2-3,TGTGCCATAAGGGGAACACCCACAGATACGCAGTATTTT,CAIRGTPTDTQYF
many,-,TRBV20-1,TRBJ1-4,TGCAGTGCTAGTCCGAGGCAGGGCCTGGGAAAACTGTTTTTT,CSASPRQGLGKLFF
-,-,TRBV7-2,TRBJ2-2,TGTGCCAGCAGCGGAGCGGTGACCGGGGAGCTGTTTTTT,CASSGAVTGELFF
-,-,TRBV4-1,TRBJ1-1,TGCGCCAGCAGCCAAGGGGGAGTCGGCACTGAAGCTTTCTTT,CASSQGGVGTEAFF
many,-,TRBV5-1,TRBJ1-2,TGTGCCAGCAGCCCGGACGGCTATGGCTACACCTTC,CASSPDGYGYTF
many,TRBD2,TRBV5-1,TRBJ2-2,TGCGCCAGCAGCGGGCTAGCGGGGAGCACCGGGGAGCTGTTTTTT,CASSGLAGSTGELFF
-,-,TRBV4-1,TRBJ2-3,TGCGCCAGCAGAAAAGGCCAGGGAAGCTACACAGATACGCAGTATTTT,CASRKGQGSYTDTQYF
-,TRBD2,TRBV5-4,TRBJ2-1,TGTGCCAGCAGCCTGGGACTAGTCGGCTACAATGAGCAGTTCTTC,CASSLGLVGYNEQFF
few,-,TRBV12-3/TRBV12-4,TRBJ2-2,TGTGCCAGCAGTAGGGCCGCGAACACCGGGGAGCTGTTTTTT,CASSRAANTGELFF
-,-,TRBV5-5,TRBJ1-1,TGTGCCACACCCACGGGATTGAACACTGAAGCTTTCTTT,CATPTGLNTEAFF
-,-,TRBV18,TRBJ2-5,TGTGCCAGCTCAACAACCAGGGGTCCTGAGACCCAGTACTTC,CASSTTRGPETQYF
-,-,TRBV7-2,TRBJ2-5,TGTGCCAGCAGCTCACCCCTGGGCTCAGAGACCCAGTACTTC,CASSSPLGSETQYF
many,-,TRBV6-1,TRBJ2-2,TGTGCCAGCAGAGTTTCCGACGGGAACACCGGGGAGCTGTTTTTT,CASRVSDGNTGELFF
-,-,TRBV5-1,TRBJ2-5,TGCGCCAGCAGCTCGGGGGACGACTCTGGAGAGACCCAGTACTTC,CASSSGDDSGETQYF
few,TRBD2,TRBV7-2,TRBJ2-5,TGTGCCAGCAGTTCGGGACTAGCGGGGCGAGAGACCCAGTACTTC,CASSSGLAGRETQYF
few,-,TRBV27,TRBJ1-6,TGTGCCAGCAGTTTAAAGCTGGGTTCACCCCTCCACTTT,CASSLKLGSPLHF
few,-,TRBV20-1,TRBJ2-2,TGCAGTGCTAGAGGGGTACAGAGCACCGGGGAGCTGTTTTTT,CSARGVQSTGELFF
-,-,TRBV28,TRBJ1-2,TGTGCCAGCAGTCCCCCTTTGGCAGGGTCGGGCTACACCTTC,CASSPPLAGSGYTF
few,-,TRBV2,TRBJ1-1,TGTGCCAGCAGTGAAGCGCTGGGCAGACCGAACACTGAAGCTTTCTTT,CASSEALGRPNTEAFF
-,-,TRBV15,TRBJ2-3,TGTGCCACCAGCAGACAGGGGACCAGCACAGATACGCAGTATTTT,CATSRQGTSTDTQYF
once,-,TRBV6-6,TRBJ2-2,TGTGCCAGCGGGGAGACTTATAACACCGGGGAGCTGTTTTTT,CASGETYNTGELFF
-,-,TRBV6-1,TRBJ2-3,TGTGCCACCGCTATCCGGGACTCCTGGGCCACAGATACGCAGTATTTT,CATAIRDSWATDTQYF
-,-,TRBV12-3/TRBV12-4,TRBJ1-1,TGTGCCAGCAGTCCGGACAGCTCAGAAGCTTTCTTT,CASSPDSSEAFF
few,-,TRBV20-1,TRBJ2-3,TGCAGTGCTAGGGGGGACGCGCGGGATACGCAGTATTTT,CSARGDARDTQYF
-,-,TRBV6-6,TRBJ2-1,TGTGCCAGCAGAACTCTAGGGGCTGAGCAGTTCTTC,CASRTLGAEQFF